The source of this T cell receptor beta chain is a study of blood T cell repertoires in COVID-19 (dated by TCRdb to 2019 to 2021). In the study overall: The collaborator samples originated in the United States, Italy and Spain and spanned the acute and convalescent phases of COVID-19. The prospective study material was composed of cDNA or gDNA derived from T cells, B-cell-depleted T cells, or PBMCs. The sample metadata nearly always contained a de-identified subject ID, COVID-19 status, age in years and sex. Where available, HLA class I and class II types were taken from metadata supplied by the sample provider and were not determined by assay-based typing. The repertoires were released in a freely available public database intended as a resource for research on the immune response to SARS-CoV-2. Deeply sampled blood TCRbeta repertoires from subjects exposed to, actively infected with, or recovered from COVID-19 were included in the dataset. The samples were drawn from the first 160 participants of the ongoing ImmuneRACE study and from 1,200 or so subjects provided by 6 global collaborators.

As for this clone: It has no known antigen specificity. The record has no base qualities; no much larger clone is one base away.

The trim is 1 base for V and 6 bases for J, with a gap of 15 bases between the germline ends. The CDR3 goes from the cysteine to the phenylalanine over 15 residues. Kept here is only the CDR3 DNA, which spans 45 bases and is read in frame from base 1. From a lookup of the germline V gene (reference sequence), CDR1 and CDR2 are SEHNR and FQNEAQ. General conclusions and limits of the study: The quantity of clinical and demographic metadata differed by source and by participant and was supplied without curation.

In Seattle, one collaborating source enrolled patients while the infection was active and tracked those patients longitudinally over the course of disease. The collaborating institutions used their own protocols to collect whole blood in K2EDTA tubes. For TCRbeta analysis, collaborators shipped samples as frozen whole blood, isolated PBMCs, or DNA extracted from either of those sample types. TCRbeta CDR3 regions were amplified from genomic DNA using the immunoSEQ Assay, a bias-controlled multiplex PCR. The authors' analysis ran thus. Nucleated cell counts per sample were estimated from amplification of reference gene primers within the assay. To quantify the absolute abundance of each unique TCRbeta CDR3 rearrangement, sequence reads were collapsed and filtered. Productive Simpson clonality was computed per sample as the square root of Simpson's diversity index over productive rearrangements. TCRdb obtained this table from immuneACCESS and retained in-frame rearrangements with V and J assigned. These tables miss some clones; where compared with another copy, unresolved V genes account for less than half of the shortfall, and the remainder is unexplained. The DNA was the basis for D and trimming; V, J and clone size are from that table. The sample data list fewer than 250,000 clones, and roughly 86% of these were observed just once. The ten largest clonotypes hold roughly 6.2% of the sample.

Sequenced input: peripheral blood. The rearranged chain carries TRBV7-9 and TRBJ2-5; there is no confident call for the D gene. The TCR sequence derives from a woman of 80 years or more with COVID-19, enrolled during active disease. The DNA is as follows: TGTGCCAGCAGCTTAGGAGGAGAGGTCAAAAAGACCCAGTACTTC. Translated, this gives CASSLGGEVKKTQYF. This CDR3, with the reference TRBV7-9 and TRBJ2-5 proteins standing in past its ends, gives the full variable domain DTGVSQNPRHKITKRGQNVTFRCDPISEHNRLYWYRQTLGQGPEFLTYFQNEAQLEKSRLLSDRFSAERPKGSFSTLEIQRTEQGDSAMYLCASSLGGEVKKTQYFGPGTRLLVL.